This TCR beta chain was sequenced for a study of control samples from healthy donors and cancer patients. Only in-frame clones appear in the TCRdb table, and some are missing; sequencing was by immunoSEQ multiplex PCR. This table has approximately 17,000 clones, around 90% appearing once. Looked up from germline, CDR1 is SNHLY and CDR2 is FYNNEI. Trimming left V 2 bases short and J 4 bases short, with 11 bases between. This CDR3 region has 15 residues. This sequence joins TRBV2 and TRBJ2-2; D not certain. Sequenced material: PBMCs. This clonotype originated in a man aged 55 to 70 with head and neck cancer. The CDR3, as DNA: TGTGCCAGCAGTGAACAGGCTTTGGGCACCGGGGAGCTGTTTTTT. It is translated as CASSEQALGTGELFF.